This TCR beta chain stems from a study of a mutant IDH1 vaccine in newly diagnosed glioma. Study-level background: Treated individuals were around 60% male and approximately 38% female, averaging about 42 years of age. Earlier therapy was either radiotherapy, temozolomide, or both, and most got both.

Regarding time point: baseline, week 1 (first vaccination visit). As to treatment: pre-vaccination baseline after standard-of-care therapy. TCRdb's table, derived via immunoSEQ multiplex PCR, lists solely in-frame clones and lacks some. The sample shows about 92,000 clones, about 80% of them seen only once. A note on this clone: No antigen is known for it.

Study conclusions and caveats: The study observed vaccine-induced immune responses in 90% to 95% of patients.

This receptor was taken from a woman aged 45-59 years with glioma. Sequenced material: PBMCs, taken from a glioma patient treated with radiotherapy, temozolomide or both.

CDR3 protein: CASSLGLSNQPQHF. The CDR3 DNA sequence: TGTGCCAGCAGCTTAGGGCTTAGCAATCAGCCCCAGCATTTT. The chain couples TRBV5-4 to TRBJ1-5; D not resolved. The CDR3 consists of 14 residues. Trimming stripped 2 bases from V and 0 bases from J, with 6 bases between. Germline CDR1 SGHNT, CDR2 YYREEE (reference sequence).